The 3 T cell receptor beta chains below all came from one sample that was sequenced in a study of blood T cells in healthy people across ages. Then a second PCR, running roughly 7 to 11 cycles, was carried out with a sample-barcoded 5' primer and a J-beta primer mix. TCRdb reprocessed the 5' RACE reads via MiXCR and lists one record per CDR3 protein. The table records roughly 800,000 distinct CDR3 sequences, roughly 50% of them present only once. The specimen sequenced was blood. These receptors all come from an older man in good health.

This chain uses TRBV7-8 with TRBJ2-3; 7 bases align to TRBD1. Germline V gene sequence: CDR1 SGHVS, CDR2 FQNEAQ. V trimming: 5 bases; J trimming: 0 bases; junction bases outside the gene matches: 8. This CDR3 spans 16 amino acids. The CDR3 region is CASSARDRGSTDTQYF. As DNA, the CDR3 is TGTGCCAGCAGCGCCCGGGACAGAGGCAGCACAGATACGCAGTATTTT.

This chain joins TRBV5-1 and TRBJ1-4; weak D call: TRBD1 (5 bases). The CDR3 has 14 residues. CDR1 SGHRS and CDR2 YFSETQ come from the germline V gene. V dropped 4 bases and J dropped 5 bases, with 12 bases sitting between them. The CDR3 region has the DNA TGCGCCAGCAGCGCCGGGACCGACAATGAAAAACTGTTTTTT. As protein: CASSAGTDNEKLFF.

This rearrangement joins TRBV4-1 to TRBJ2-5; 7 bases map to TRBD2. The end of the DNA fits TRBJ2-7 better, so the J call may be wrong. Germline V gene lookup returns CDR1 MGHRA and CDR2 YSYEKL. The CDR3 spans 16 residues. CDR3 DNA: TGCGCCAGCAGCCAAGAGTGGGCTAGCGGCTCCTACGAGCAGTACTTC. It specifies CASSQEWASGSYEQYF.